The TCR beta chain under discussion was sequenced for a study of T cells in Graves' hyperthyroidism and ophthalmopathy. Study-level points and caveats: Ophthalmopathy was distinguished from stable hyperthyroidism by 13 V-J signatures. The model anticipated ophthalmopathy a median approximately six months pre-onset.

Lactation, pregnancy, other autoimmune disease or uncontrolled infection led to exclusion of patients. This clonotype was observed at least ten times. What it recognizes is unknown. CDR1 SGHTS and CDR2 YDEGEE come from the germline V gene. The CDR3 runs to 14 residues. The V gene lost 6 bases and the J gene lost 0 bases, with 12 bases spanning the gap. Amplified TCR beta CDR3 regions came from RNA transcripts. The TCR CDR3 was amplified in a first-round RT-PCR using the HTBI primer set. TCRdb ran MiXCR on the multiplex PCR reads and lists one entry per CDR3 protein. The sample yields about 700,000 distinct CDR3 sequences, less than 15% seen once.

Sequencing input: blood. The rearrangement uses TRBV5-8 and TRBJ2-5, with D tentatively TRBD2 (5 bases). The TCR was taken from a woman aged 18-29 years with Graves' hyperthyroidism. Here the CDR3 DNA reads TGTGCCAGCAAACCCGAGGGATACCAAGAGACCCAGTACTTC. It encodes CASKPEGYQETQYF.